This T cell receptor beta chain was profiled in a study of regulatory T cells in long-lasting Graves disease. MiXCR was run by TCRdb on the reads, yielding one entry per CDR3 protein. The data contain 800 or so distinct CDR3 sequences, roughly 90% of them singletons. Trimming removed 4 bases from V and 5 bases from J; junction bases left unmatched: 11. Per the germline V gene, CDR1 is SGHNT and CDR2 is YYREEE (reference sequence). There are 15 residues in the CDR3. From PBMCs, RNA was extracted and then used to make the TCR library. This specimen was peripheral blood mononuclear cells (PBMCs), taken with antithyroid drug treatment, in newly diagnosed or persistent Graves disease (not recorded which). The chain links TRBV5-4 to TRBJ2-7; 8 bases agree with TRBD1. The TCR sequence derives from a man aged 35-49 years with Graves disease. The CDR3 bases are TGTGCCAGCAGCCGTACAAGCGAACAGGGGGACGAGCAGTACTTC. Translated, it gives CASSRTSEQGDEQYF.